Below, 9 T cell receptor beta chains from the same sample are listed, as sequenced in a study of T cell repertoires in aging, cancer and after chemotherapy (dated by TCRdb to between 2018 and 2021). TCR beta rearrangements were amplified from genomic DNA extracted from peripheral blood rather than from sorted cells or RNA. Sequenced using an Illumina MiSeq. Multiplex touch-down PCR with a mixed TRB-A/B primer pool was used to amplify rearranged TRB sequences covering the V, D and J segments. TCRdb handled the public reads itself, with Q25 trimming in fastp and clone calling in MiXCR, and kept productive beta chains. Rows with one shared CDR3 protein collapse into an entry with the most common genes and DNA. The sample has 10,000 to 15,000 distinct CDR3 sequences on record, 35% to 45% of them singletons. The ten biggest clones cover 6.6% of the sample. The sequenced sample consisted of blood. The receptors here all came from a human donor in good health. The donor label of this sample is uncertain.

V gene TRBV27 combines with J gene TRBJ1-4; D not certain. Per germline, CDR1 MNHEY and CDR2 SMNVEV (reference sequence). The CDR3 covers 15 residues. The V and J ends lost 5 bases and 1 base respectively, with 11 bases between them. CDR3: CASSLRTKTNEKLFF. For the CDR3, the DNA is TGTGCCAGCAGTCTCCGGACCAAAACTAATGAAAAACTGTTTTTT.

This chain uses TRBV7-2 with TRBJ2-1; maybe TRBD1 (6 bases). Trimming pared 9 bases from V and 9 bases from J, leaving 27 bases between. Germline-derived CDR1 and CDR2 are SGHTA and FQGNSA. The CDR3 loop spans 16 amino acids. DNA of the CDR3: TGTGCCAGTAGTAGAGGGACACGGGTAAACCGCGGTGAGCAGTTCTTC. Amino acid sequence: CASSRGTRVNRGEQFF.

This clonotype is judged medium-sized. The rearrangement links TRBV15 to TRBJ2-7; no clear D. The CDR3 is 14 amino acids. Germline-derived CDR1 and CDR2 are LNHNV and YYDKDF (reference sequence). V was pared by 0 bases and J by 3 bases, with 9 bases between. Written as DNA, the CDR3 is TGTGCCACCAGCAGAGATTTAGGCGTCTACGAGCAGTACTTC. Its translation: CATSRDLGVYEQYF. The whole variable domain, remainder taken from reference TRBV15 and TRBJ2-7, is DAMVIQNPRYQVTQFGKPVTLSCSQTLNHNVMYWYQQKSSQAPKLLFHYYDKDFNNEADTPDNFQSRRPNTSFCFLDIRSPGLGDTAMYLCATSRDLGVYEQYFGPGTRLTVT.

This chain uses TRBV6-5 with TRBJ1-2; weak D call: TRBD1 (5 bases). V was clipped by 7 bases and J by 1 base, with 10 bases between them. This CDR3 spans 13 amino acids. Germline V gene lookup returns CDR1 MNHEY and CDR2 SVGAGI. As DNA, the CDR3 is TGTGCCAGCACGGCAGGGTTTAACTATGGCTACACCTTC. Amino acids: CASTAGFNYGYTF.

The V and J genes are TRBV12-3 or TRBV12-4 and TRBJ1-5, with a weak D call TRBD1 (5 bases). CDR3 size: 15 residues. With 2 bases removed from V and 5 bases from J, the gap between germline ends came to 13 bases. CDR3 DNA: TGTGCCAGCAGTTTATACGGGGGGTGGGATCAGCCCCAGCATTTT. Amino acids: CASSLYGGWDQPQHF.

This chain connects TRBV6-1 to TRBJ2-7; perhaps TRBD1 as D (6 bases). The germline V gene has CDR1 MNHNS and CDR2 SASEGT. The CDR3 has 14 amino acids. V was shortened by 6 bases and J by 10 bases, with 22 bases between the two germline ends. Written as DNA, the CDR3 is TGTGCCAGCAGCCTCAGGGGCCAAAATACCCCCCAGTACTTC. This gives the protein CASSLRGQNTPQYF.

The chain uses TRBV18 and TRBJ2-3; TRBD1 agrees at 7 bases. The CDR3 is made up of 14 amino acids. Germline assignment: CDR1 KGHSH and CDR2 LQKENI. V trimming: 8 bases; J trimming: 6 bases; junction bases outside the gene matches: 11. CDR3: CASLRSEGADTQYF. Here the CDR3 DNA reads TGTGCCAGCCTTAGATCAGAGGGGGCGGATACGCAGTATTTT.

The chain couples TRBV30 to TRBJ2-7; D unclear. The CDR3 loop spans 14 amino acids. V lost 0 bases and J lost 3, with 12 bases in between. Looked up from germline, CDR1 is GTSNPN and CDR2 is SVGIG (reference sequence). The CDR3 region has the DNA TGTGCCTGGAGTGTCAGCCATAACCACTACGAGCAGTACTTC. Its translation: CAWSVSHNHYEQYF.

This clonotype has only a few counts. V and J are TRBV18 and TRBJ2-7; D call uncertain. CDR3 size: 14 residues. Germline V gene sequence: CDR1 KGHSH, CDR2 LQKENI. V lost 4 bases and J 2 bases, leaving 12 bases between the germline ends. The CDR3 bases are TGTGCCAGCTCACTCGAGACTGGGCCCTACGAGCAGTACTTC. It yields the protein CASSLETGPYEQYF.